The text below deals with one T cell receptor beta chain. The sample belongs to a study of T cell responses to AZD1222 COVID-19 vaccine. The data were produced by immunoSEQ multiplex PCR, yet TCRdb's version contains in-frame clones alone and is incomplete. Among under 170,000 clones listed, roughly 94% were seen once. This CDR3 is built from 13 residues. Trimming took 6 bases from V and 7 from J, leaving 16 bases between them. Germline CDR1 and CDR2: ENHRY and SYGVKD. Source: peripheral blood, taken on day 0 of AZD1222 vaccination. The chain employs TRBV10-3 and TRBJ2-7; D is tentatively TRBD1 or TRBD2 (5 bases each). This TCR derives from an adult in good health. The CDR3 nucleotides read TGTGCCATCAGGAGAGACGGGGCAGGAGAGCAGTACGTC. Protein: CAIRRDGAGEQYV.